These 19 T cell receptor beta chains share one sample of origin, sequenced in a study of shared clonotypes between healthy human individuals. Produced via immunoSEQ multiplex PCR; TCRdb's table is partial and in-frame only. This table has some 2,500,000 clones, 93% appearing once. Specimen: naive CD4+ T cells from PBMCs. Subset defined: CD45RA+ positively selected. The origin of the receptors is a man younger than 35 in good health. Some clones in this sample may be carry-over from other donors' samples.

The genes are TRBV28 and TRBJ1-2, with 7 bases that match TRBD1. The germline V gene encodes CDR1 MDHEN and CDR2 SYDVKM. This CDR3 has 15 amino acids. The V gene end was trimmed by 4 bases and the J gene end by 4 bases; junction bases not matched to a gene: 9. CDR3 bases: TGTGCCAGCAGTTCCTTTGACAGGGTCTTCTATGGCTACACCTTC. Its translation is CASSSFDRVFYGYTF.

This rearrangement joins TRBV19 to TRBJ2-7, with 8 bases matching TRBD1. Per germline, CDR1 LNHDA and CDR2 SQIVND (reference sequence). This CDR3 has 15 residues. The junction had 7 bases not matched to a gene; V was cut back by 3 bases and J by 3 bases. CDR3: CASSMDRVLHYEQYF. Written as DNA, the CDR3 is TGTGCCAGTAGTATGGACAGGGTACTACACTACGAGCAGTACTTC.

The CDR3 region is CASSVGQANTGELFF. The CDR3 DNA is TGTGCCAGCAGTGTGGGACAGGCGAACACCGGGGAGCTGTTTTTT. This sequence joins TRBV2 and TRBJ2-2; the match to TRBD1 covers 8 bases. Germline V gene data show CDR1 as SNHLY and CDR2 as FYNNEI. The CDR3 sequence is 15 residues long. V gave up 4 bases and J gave up 0 bases; unmatched junction bases: 1.

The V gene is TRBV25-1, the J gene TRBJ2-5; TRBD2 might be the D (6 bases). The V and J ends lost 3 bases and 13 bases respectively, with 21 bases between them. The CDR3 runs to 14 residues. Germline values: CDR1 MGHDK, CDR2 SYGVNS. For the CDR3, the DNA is TGTGCCAGCAGTGATGTGGCGGGCCGGAGGGACTGGTACTTC. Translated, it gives CASSDVAGRRDWYF.

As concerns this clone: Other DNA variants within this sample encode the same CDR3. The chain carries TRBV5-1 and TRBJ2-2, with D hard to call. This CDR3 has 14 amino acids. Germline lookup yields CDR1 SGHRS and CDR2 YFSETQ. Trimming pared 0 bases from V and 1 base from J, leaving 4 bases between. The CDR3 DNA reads TGCGCCAGCAGCTTGGGAGGGAACACCGGGGAGCTGTTTTTT. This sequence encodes CASSLGGNTGELFF.

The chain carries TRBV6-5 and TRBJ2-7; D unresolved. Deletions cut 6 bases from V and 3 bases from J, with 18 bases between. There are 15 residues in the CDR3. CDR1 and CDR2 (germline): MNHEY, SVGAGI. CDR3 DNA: TGTGCCAGCAGCTCCGAAACCTGGACGGGCTACGAGCAGTACTTC. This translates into CASSSETWTGYEQYF.

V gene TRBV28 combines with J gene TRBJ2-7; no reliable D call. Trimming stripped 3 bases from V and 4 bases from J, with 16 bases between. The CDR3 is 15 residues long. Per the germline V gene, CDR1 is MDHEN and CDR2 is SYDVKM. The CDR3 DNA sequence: TGTGCCAGCAGTTTGGCATCGACCTCCGGGTACGAGCAGTACTTC. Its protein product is CASSLASTSGYEQYF.

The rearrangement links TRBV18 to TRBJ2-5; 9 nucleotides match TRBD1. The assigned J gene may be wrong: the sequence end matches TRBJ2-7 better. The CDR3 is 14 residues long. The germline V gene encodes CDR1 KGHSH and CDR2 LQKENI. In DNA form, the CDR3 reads TGTGCCAGCTCACTCGGACAGGGGTTTGACGAGCAGTACTTC. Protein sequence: CASSLGQGFDEQYF.

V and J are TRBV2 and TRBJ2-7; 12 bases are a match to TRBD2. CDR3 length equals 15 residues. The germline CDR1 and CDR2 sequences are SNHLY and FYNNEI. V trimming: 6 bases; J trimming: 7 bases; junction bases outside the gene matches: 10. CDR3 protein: CASRRGLAGVGEQYF. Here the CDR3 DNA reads TGTGCCAGCAGGAGGGGACTAGCGGGTGTTGGGGAGCAGTACTTC.

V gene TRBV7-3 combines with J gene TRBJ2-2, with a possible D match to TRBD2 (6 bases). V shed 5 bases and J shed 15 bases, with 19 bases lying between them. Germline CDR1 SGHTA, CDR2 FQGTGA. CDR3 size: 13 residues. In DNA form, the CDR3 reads TGTGCCAGCAGCCGGAACCGGGAGAGCGCGTTGTTTTTT. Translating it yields CASSRNRESALFF.

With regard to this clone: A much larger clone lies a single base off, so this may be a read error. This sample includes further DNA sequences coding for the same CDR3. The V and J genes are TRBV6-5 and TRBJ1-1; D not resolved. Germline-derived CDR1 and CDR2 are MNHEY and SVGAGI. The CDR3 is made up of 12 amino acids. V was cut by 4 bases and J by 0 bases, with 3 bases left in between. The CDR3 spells CASSSMNTEAFF. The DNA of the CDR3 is TGTGCCAGCAGTTCAATGAACACTGAAGCTTTCTTT.

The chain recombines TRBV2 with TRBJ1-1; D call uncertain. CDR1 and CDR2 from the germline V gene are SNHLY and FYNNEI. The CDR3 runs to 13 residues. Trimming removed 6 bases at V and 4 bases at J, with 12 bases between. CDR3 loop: CASSASQSTEAFF. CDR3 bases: TGTGCCAGCAGCGCTAGCCAGTCCACTGAAGCTTTCTTT.

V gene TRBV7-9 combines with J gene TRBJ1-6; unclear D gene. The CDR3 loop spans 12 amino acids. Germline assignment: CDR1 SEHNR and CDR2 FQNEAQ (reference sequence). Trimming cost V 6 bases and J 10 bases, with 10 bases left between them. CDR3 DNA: TGTGCCAGCAGACTCGTTACATCACCCCTCCACTTT. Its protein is CASRLVTSPLHF.

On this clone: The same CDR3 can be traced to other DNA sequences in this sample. Here the CDR3 DNA reads TGTGCCAGCAGCCGTGGGGGGCAAGGGACAGATACGCAGTATTTT. It is translated as CASSRGGQGTDTQYF. This chain joins TRBV6-5 and TRBJ2-3, with D possibly called TRBD1 or TRBD2 (6 bases each). CDR3 length: 15 residues. Deletions cut 6 bases from V and 3 bases from J, with 16 bases between. Germline V lookup: CDR1 MNHEY, CDR2 SVGAGI.

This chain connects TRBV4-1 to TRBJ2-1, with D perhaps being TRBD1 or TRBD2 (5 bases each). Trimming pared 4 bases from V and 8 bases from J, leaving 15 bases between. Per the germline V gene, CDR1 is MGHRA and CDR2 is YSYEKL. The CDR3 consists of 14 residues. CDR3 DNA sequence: TGCGCCAGCAGCCCCGGGACCAGCGGCCATGAGCAGTTCTTC. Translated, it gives CASSPGTSGHEQFF.

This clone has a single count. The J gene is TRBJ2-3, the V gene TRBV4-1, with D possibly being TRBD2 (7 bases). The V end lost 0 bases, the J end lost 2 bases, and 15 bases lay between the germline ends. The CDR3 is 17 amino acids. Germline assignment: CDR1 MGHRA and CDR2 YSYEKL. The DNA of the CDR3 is TGCGCCAGCAGCCAAGACCCGGGGGGCCACGTCACAGATACGCAGTATTTT. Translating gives CASSQDPGGHVTDTQYF.

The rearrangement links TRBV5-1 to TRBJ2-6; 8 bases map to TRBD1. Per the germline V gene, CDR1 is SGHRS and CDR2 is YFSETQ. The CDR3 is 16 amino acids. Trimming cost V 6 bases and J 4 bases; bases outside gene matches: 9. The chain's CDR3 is CASNRGAGAGANVLTF. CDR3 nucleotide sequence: TGCGCCAGCAACAGGGGGGCAGGGGCCGGGGCCAACGTCCTGACTTTC.

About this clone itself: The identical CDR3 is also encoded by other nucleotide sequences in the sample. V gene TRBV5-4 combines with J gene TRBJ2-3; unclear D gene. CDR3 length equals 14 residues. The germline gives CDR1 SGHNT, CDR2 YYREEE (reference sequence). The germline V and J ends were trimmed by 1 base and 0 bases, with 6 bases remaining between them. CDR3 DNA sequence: TGTGCCAGCAGCTTGACCGGGAGCACAGATACGCAGTATTTT. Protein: CASSLTGSTDTQYF.

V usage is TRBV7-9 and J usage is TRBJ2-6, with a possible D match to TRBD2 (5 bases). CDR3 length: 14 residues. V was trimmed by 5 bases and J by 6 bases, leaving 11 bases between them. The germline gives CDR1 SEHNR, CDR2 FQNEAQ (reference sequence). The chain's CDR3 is CASSPGLEANVLTF. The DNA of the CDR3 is TGTGCCAGCAGCCCAGGACTGGAGGCCAACGTCCTGACTTTC.